The T cell receptor (beta chain) described here comes from a study of T cells in Graves' hyperthyroidism and ophthalmopathy. General study results and limits: Blood also held most thyroid clonotypes expanded beyond 0.001. In simple terms, a model built on 13 V-J features told ophthalmopathy apart from stable hyperthyroidism.

A lack of ophthalmopathy progression within 18 months defined stable Graves' hyperthyroidism. Any patient presenting with uncontrolled infection, other autoimmune disease, pregnancy or lactation was left out. The CDR3 is 16 amino acids. The V end lost 4 bases, the J end lost 0 bases, and 19 bases lay between the germline ends. Germline V gene lookup returns CDR1 SQVTM and CDR2 ANQGSEA. Amplified TCR beta CDR3 regions came from RNA transcripts. During a first-round RT-PCR of the TCR CDR3, the HTBI primer set was used. TCRdb analysed the multiplex PCR reads with MiXCR anew, one entry per CDR3 protein. The sample lists fewer than 55,000 distinct CDR3 sequences; roughly 51% were seen once. On this clonotype: Antigen: not known.

The source is a young man with Graves' hyperthyroidism. The V call is TRBV29-1, the J call TRBJ2-7, with D possibly being TRBD2 (6 bases). The sample consisted of peripheral blood or thyroid tissue (not recorded which). DNA of the CDR3: TGCAGCGTTGCCTCGGTTCTCAGGGAGGTCTCCTACGAGCAGTACTTC. This encodes CSVASVLREVSYEQYF.